The 22 T cell receptor beta chains in this list originate from one sample, sequenced in a study of blood T cell repertoires in COVID-19. The repertoire was sequenced with immunoSEQ multiplex PCR; TCRdb's copy has only in-frame clones and lacks some. Here the sample spans under 45,000 clones, approximately 86% being singletons. Sample: peripheral blood. All receptors derive from a human donor in a cohort sampled during active COVID-19.

The rearrangement links TRBV5-6 to TRBJ1-4; D may be TRBD1 (6 bases). The CDR3 consists of 14 residues. The germline CDR1 and CDR2 sequences are SGHDT and YYEEEE. The V end lost 6 bases, the J end lost 5 bases, and 14 bases lay between the germline ends. As DNA, the CDR3 is TGTGCCAGCACCTCAGGGGCCCAGAATGAAAAACTGTTTTTT. It translates to CASTSGAQNEKLFF.

The rearrangement joins TRBV7-9 to TRBJ1-2, with a possible D match to TRBD1 (5 bases). Trimming cost V 5 bases and J 2 bases, with 15 bases left between them. This CDR3 spans 15 amino acids. Germline loops: CDR1 SEHNR, CDR2 FQNEAQ (reference sequence). DNA of the CDR3: TGTGCCAGCAGCGGGGCGGGGCCGATAAACTATGGCTACACCTTC. This gives the protein CASSGAGPINYGYTF. Variable domain in full (rest from reference TRBV7-9 and TRBJ1-2): DTGVSQNPRHKITKRGQNVTFRCDPISEHNRLYWYRQTLGQGPEFLTYFQNEAQLEKSRLLSDRFSAERPKGSFSTLEIQRTEQGDSAMYLCASSGAGPINYGYTFGSGTRLTVV.

The chain combines TRBV5-1 with TRBJ2-6; D not certain. CDR3 size: 16 residues. Germline-derived CDR1 and CDR2 are SGHRS and YFSETQ. Deletions cut 4 bases from V and 1 base from J, with 12 bases between. The CDR3 DNA sequence: TGCGCCAGCAGCCCCCAACCTATGTCTGGGGCCAACGTCCTGACTTTC. Encoded protein: CASSPQPMSGANVLTF.

This chain connects TRBV5-6 to TRBJ1-5, with 8 bases aligning to TRBD1. CDR3 size: 15 residues. Per the germline V gene, CDR1 is SGHDT and CDR2 is YYEEEE. V shed 2 bases, J shed 4 bases, and the junction held 5 bases outside the gene matches. The CDR3 sequence: CASSFGTGGNQPQHF. The CDR3 nucleotides read TGTGCCAGCAGCTTTGGAACAGGGGGTAATCAGCCCCAGCATTTT.

The V and J genes are TRBV20-1 and TRBJ2-5, with unresolved D. The CDR3 has 11 residues. Trimming removed 0 bases from V and 5 bases from J, with 4 bases in between. Germline V gene data show CDR1 as DFQATT and CDR2 as SNEGSKA (reference sequence). For the CDR3, the DNA is TGCAGTGCTAGAGACGCGGAGACCCAGTACTTC. Translating it yields CSARDAETQYF.

V gene TRBV2 combines with J gene TRBJ2-5, with 13 bases fitting TRBD2. Germline CDR1 and CDR2: SNHLY and FYNNEI. J lost 5 bases, V lost 0 bases, and 3 bases had no gene match. The CDR3 has 16 amino acids. This chain's CDR3 is CASSEALAGGQETQYF. The DNA of the CDR3 is TGTGCCAGCAGTGAAGCACTAGCGGGGGGGCAGGAGACCCAGTACTTC. The full variable domain, with the rest looked up from reference TRBV2 and TRBJ2-5, is EPEVTQTPSHQVTQMGQEVILRCVPISNHLYFYWYRQILGQKVEFLVSFYNNEISEKSEIFDDQFSVERPDGSNFTLKIRSTKLEDSAMYFCASSEALAGGQETQYFGPGTRLLVL.

This clone was recorded once. J is TRBJ2-1 and V is TRBV18; 7 bases fit TRBD1. The CDR3 sequence is 16 residues long. The V segment lost 3 bases and the J segment 4 bases; nucleotides outside the gene matches: 9. Per the germline V gene, CDR1 is KGHSH and CDR2 is LQKENI. The CDR3 DNA reads as TGTGCCAGCTCACCTGTCGGGGCCAGGGGGTACAATGAGCAGTTCTTC. Residues: CASSPVGARGYNEQFF.

The V gene is TRBV5-4, the J gene TRBJ2-7; possibly TRBD2 for D (7 bases). There are 15 residues in the CDR3. Trimming pared 4 bases from V and 4 bases from J, leaving 18 bases between. CDR1 SGHNT and CDR2 YYREEE come from the germline V gene (reference sequence). The CDR3 is CASSQLLRGAYEQYF. CDR3 in DNA: TGTGCCAGCAGCCAATTATTACGGGGGGCGTACGAGCAGTACTTC. The whole variable domain, remainder taken from reference TRBV5-4 and TRBJ2-7, is ETGVTQSPTHLIKTRGQQVTLRCSSQSGHNTVSWYQQALGQGPQFIFQYYREEENGRGNFPPRFSGLQFPNYSSELNVNALELDDSALYLCASSQLLRGAYEQYFGPGTRLTVT.

The CDR3 DNA is TGTGCCACCCCCCCAGGGCAGTACGAGCAGTACTTC. Protein sequence: CATPPGQYEQYF. J is TRBJ2-7 and V is TRBV28, with TRBD1 as a possible D gene (5 bases). From germline, CDR1 is MDHEN and CDR2 SYDVKM. Deletions cut 10 bases from V and 4 bases from J, with 14 bases between. This CDR3 is built from 12 residues.

The rearrangement joins TRBV15 to TRBJ2-7; D unclear. V lost 0 bases and J lost 5, with 8 bases in between. Germline CDR1 and CDR2: LNHNV and YYDKDF (reference sequence). The CDR3 extends over 13 amino acids. In DNA form, the CDR3 reads TGTGCCACCAGCAGAGATGTTAGCCACGAGCAGTACTTC. This gives the protein CATSRDVSHEQYF.

The chain joins TRBV10-3 to TRBJ2-7, with TRBD1 matching 8 bases. Per germline, CDR1 ENHRY and CDR2 SYGVKD. After removal of 4 bases from V and 0 bases from J, the junction contained 5 bases not matched to a gene. The CDR3 loop spans 15 amino acids. The CDR3 reads CAISGPGTGSYEQYF. CDR3 DNA: TGTGCCATCAGTGGCCCCGGGACAGGCTCCTACGAGCAGTACTTC.

The chain links TRBV4-3 to TRBJ2-5; no clear D gene. The V end lost 0 bases, the J end lost 5 bases, and 19 bases lay between the germline ends. CDR1 LGHNA and CDR2 YSLEER come from the germline V gene. The CDR3 runs 17 residues. CDR3 coding DNA: TGCGCCAGCAGCCAAGAGGTGCAGGTCCGACGCCCGGAGACCCAGTACTTC. The encoded protein is CASSQEVQVRRPETQYF.

The V and J genes are TRBV5-1 and TRBJ1-2; 7 nucleotides match TRBD1. CDR1 and CDR2 (germline): SGHRS, YFSETQ. The length of the CDR3 is 14 residues. The junction had 7 bases not matched to a gene; V was cut back by 4 bases and J by 4 bases. The CDR3 sequence is CASSAGTASYGYTF. The CDR3 DNA is TGCGCCAGCAGCGCCGGGACAGCAAGCTATGGCTACACCTTC.

V is TRBV25-1 and J is TRBJ1-1; TRBD1 matches 8 bases. Looked up from germline, CDR1 is MGHDK and CDR2 is SYGVNS. This CDR3 comprises 13 residues. V shed 1 base and J 10 bases; nucleotides not matched to a gene: 5. The CDR3, as DNA: TGTGCCAGCAGTGAATCAGGACAGGGTCGAGCTTTCTTT. This sequence encodes CASSESGQGRAFF.

V gene TRBV30 combines with J gene TRBJ1-2, with a weak D call TRBD1 (5 bases). V gave up 8 bases and J gave up 3 bases, with 13 bases separating them. Germline V lookup: CDR1 GTSNPN, CDR2 SVGIG (reference sequence). The CDR3 contains 12 residues. The CDR3 reads CARDRRDYGYTF. In DNA form, the CDR3 reads TGTGCCCGGGACCGGAGGGACTATGGCTACACCTTC.

This clone was counted a few times. This sequence joins TRBV9 and TRBJ2-3; 8 positions agree with TRBD2. CDR3 length equals 15 residues. V lost 3 bases to trimming and J lost 3 bases; unmatched junction nucleotides: 6. Germline V gene sequence: CDR1 SGDLS, CDR2 YYNGEE. DNA of the CDR3: TGTGCCAGCAGCGCCGCGGGGGGAACGACAGATACGCAGTATTTT. This encodes CASSAAGGTTDTQYF.

V is TRBV12-3 or TRBV12-4 and J is TRBJ2-7, with D possibly TRBD2 on 6 matching bases. V dropped 4 bases and J dropped 4 bases, with 8 bases sitting between them. The CDR3 has 12 amino acids. The CDR3 loop reads CASSWGEYEQYF. The CDR3 nucleotides read TGTGCCAGCAGTTGGGGGGAATACGAGCAGTACTTC.

V and J are TRBV19 and TRBJ2-7, with TRBD2 identical over 10 bases. V gave up 3 bases and J gave up 2 bases; unmatched junction bases: 4. CDR1 and CDR2 (germline): LNHDA, SQIVND (reference sequence). This CDR3 has 15 amino acids. The CDR3 spells CASSILAGATYEQYF. The CDR3, as DNA: TGTGCCAGTAGTATCCTAGCGGGGGCAACCTACGAGCAGTACTTC.

This chain uses TRBV7-2 with TRBJ2-5; maybe TRBD1 (6 bases). V lost 4 bases and J lost 4, with 19 bases in between. CDR3 size: 16 residues. Germline V CDR1 and CDR2: SGHTA, FQGNSA. CDR3 residues: CASSSLGTLTGETQYF. The CDR3 DNA sequence: TGTGCCAGCAGCTCGCTCGGGACACTCACCGGAGAGACCCAGTACTTC.

The chain has TRBV6-2 or TRBV6-3 and TRBJ1-5; the D gene is possibly TRBD1 (5 bases). Trimming cost V 5 bases and J 1 base, with 12 bases left between them. The CDR3 sequence is 15 residues long. Per the germline V gene, CDR1 is MNHEY and CDR2 is SVGEGT. The CDR3 here is CASSMRGVSNQPQHF. CDR3 sequence (DNA): TGTGCCAGCAGTATGCGGGGCGTGAGCAATCAGCCCCAGCATTTT.

The V and J genes are TRBV4-3 and TRBJ1-2; D remains ambiguous. The CDR3 extends over 14 amino acids. Deletions cut 1 base from V and 6 bases from J, with 12 bases between. Germline V gene lookup returns CDR1 LGHNA and CDR2 YSLEER. This chain's CDR3 is CASSQVGFSNGYTF. The CDR3 DNA reads TGCGCCAGCAGCCAAGTCGGGTTTTCGAATGGCTACACCTTC.

Worth noting for this clone: The junction does not match germline at one end; this may be a read error. V usage is TRBV7-7 and J usage is TRBJ2-1; 7 positions match TRBD2. The CDR3 is 16 amino acids. Germline assignment: CDR1 SSHAT and CDR2 FNYEAQ (reference sequence). CDR3 nucleotides: TGTGCTAGCAGCAGGGCCCCGGCGGGGGAGTACAATGAGCAGTTCTTC. Translating gives CASSRAPAGEYNEQFF.